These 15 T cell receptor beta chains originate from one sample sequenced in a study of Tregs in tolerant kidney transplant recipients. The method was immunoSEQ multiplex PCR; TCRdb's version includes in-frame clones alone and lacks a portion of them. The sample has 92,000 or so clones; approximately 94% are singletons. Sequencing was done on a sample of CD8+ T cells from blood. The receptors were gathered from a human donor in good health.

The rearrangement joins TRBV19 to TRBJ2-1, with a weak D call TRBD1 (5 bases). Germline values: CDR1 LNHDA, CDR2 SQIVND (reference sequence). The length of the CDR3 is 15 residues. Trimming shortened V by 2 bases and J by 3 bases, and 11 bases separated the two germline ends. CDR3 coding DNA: TGTGCCAGTAGTATACAGGGTTCCCGCTACAATGAGCAGTTCTTC. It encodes CASSIQGSRYNEQFF.

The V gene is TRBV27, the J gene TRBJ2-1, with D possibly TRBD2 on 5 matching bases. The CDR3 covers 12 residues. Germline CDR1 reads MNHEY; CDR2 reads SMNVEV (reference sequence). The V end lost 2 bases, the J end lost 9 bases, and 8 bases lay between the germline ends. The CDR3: CASSLLGGEQFF. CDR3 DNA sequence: TGTGCCAGCAGTTTACTTGGAGGTGAGCAGTTCTTC.

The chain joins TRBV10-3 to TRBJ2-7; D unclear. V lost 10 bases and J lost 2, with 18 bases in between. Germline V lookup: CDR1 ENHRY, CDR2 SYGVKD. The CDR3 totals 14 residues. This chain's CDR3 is CATRTVTKPYEQYF. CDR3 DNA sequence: TGTGCCACCAGGACGGTTACAAAACCCTACGAGCAGTACTTC.

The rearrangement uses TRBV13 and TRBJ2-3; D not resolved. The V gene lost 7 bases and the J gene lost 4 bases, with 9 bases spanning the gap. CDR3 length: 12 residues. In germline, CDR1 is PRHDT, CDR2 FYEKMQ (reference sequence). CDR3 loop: CASTSQPDTQYF. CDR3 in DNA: TGTGCCAGCACCTCACAACCAGATACGCAGTATTTT. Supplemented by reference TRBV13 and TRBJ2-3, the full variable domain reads AAGVIQSPRHLIKEKRETATLKCYPIPRHDTVYWYQQGPGQDPQFLISFYEKMQSDKGSIPDRFSAQQFSDYHSELNMSSLELGDSALYFCASTSQPDTQYFGPGTRLTVL.

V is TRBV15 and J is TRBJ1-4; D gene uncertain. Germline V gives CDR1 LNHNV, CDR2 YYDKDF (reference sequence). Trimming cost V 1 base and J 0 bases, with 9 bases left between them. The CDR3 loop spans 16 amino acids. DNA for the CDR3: TGTGCCACCAGCAGAGGGGCCCTATCAACTAATGAAAAACTGTTTTTT. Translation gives CATSRGALSTNEKLFF.

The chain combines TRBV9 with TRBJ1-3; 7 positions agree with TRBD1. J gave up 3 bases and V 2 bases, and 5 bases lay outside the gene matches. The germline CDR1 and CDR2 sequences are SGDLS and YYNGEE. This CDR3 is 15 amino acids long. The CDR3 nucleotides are TGTGCCAGCAGCGTCCCCCCAGGGGGTGGAAACACCATATATTTT. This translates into CASSVPPGGGNTIYF.

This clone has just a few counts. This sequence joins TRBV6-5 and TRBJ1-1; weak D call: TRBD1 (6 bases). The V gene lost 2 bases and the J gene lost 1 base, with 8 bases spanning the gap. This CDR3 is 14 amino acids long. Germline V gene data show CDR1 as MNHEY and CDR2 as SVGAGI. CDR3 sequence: CASSYGGPNTEAFF. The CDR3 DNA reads TGTGCCAGCAGTTACGGGGGGCCGAACACTGAAGCTTTCTTT.

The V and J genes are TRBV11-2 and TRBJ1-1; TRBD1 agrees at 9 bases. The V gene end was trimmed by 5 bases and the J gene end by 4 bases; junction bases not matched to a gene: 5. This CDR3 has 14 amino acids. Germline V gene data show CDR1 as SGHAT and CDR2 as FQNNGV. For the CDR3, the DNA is TGTGCCAGCAGCGCGGGACAGGGAGTCACTGAAGCTTTCTTT. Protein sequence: CASSAGQGVTEAFF. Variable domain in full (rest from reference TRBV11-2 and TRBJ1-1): EAGVAQSPRYKIIEKRQSVAFWCNPISGHATLYWYQQILGQGPKLLIQFQNNGVVDDSQLPKDRFSAERLKGVDSTLKIQPAKLEDSAVYLCASSAGQGVTEAFFGQGTRLTVV.

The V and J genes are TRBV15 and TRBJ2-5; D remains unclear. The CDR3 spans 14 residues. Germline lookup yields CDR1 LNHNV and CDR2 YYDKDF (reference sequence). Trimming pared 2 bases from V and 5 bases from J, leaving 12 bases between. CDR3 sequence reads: CATSRNRVWETQYF. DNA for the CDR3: TGTGCCACCAGCAGAAACCGGGTCTGGGAGACCCAGTACTTC.

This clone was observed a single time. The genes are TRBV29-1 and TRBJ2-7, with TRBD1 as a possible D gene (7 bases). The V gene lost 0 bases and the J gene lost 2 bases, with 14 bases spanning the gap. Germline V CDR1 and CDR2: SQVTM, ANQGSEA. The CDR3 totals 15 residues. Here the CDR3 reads CSVEDGARGAYEQYF. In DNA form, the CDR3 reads TGCAGCGTTGAAGATGGGGCCAGGGGGGCCTACGAGCAGTACTTC.

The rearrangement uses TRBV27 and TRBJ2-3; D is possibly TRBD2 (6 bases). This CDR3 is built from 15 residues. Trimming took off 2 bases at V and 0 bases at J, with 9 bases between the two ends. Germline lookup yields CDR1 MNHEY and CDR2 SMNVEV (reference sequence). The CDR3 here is CASSLMRGSTDTQYF. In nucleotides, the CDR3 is TGTGCCAGCAGTTTAATGCGGGGAAGCACAGATACGCAGTATTTT.

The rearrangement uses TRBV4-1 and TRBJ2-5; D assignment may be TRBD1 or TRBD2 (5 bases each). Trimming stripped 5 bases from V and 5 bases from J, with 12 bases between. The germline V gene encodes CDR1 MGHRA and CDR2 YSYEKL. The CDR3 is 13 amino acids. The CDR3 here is CASSTRDLETQYF. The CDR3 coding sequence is TGCGCCAGCAGCACCCGGGACCTGGAGACCCAGTACTTC.

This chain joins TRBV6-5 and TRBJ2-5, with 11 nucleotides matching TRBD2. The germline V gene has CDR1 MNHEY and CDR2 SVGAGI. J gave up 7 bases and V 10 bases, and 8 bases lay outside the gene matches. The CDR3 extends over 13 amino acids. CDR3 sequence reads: CATFSGGARTQYF. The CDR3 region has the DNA TGTGCCACATTTAGCGGGGGGGCCCGGACCCAGTACTTC.

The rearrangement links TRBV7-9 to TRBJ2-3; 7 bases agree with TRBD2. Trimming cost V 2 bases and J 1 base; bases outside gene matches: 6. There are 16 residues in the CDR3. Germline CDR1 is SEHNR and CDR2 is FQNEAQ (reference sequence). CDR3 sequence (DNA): TGTGCCAGCAGCTTAACAGCGGGGAGTCGCACAGATACGCAGTATTTT. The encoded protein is CASSLTAGSRTDTQYF.

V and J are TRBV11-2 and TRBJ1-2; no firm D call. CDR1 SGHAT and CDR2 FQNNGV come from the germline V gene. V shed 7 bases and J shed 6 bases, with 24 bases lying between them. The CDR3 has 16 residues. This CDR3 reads CASTPIPDMSYDGYTF. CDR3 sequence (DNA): TGTGCCAGCACTCCCATCCCCGACATGTCCTACGATGGCTACACCTTC.